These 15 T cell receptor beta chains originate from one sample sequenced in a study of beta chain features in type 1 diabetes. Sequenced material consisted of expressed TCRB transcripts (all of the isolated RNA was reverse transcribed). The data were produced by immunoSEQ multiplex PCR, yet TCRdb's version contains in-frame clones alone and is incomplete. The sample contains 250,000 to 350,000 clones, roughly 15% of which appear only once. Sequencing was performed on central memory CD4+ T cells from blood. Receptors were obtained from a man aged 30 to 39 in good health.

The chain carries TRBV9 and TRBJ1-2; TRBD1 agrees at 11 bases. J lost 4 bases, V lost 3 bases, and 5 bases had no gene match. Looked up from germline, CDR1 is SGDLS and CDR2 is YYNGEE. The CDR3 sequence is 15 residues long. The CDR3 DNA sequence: TGTGCCAGCAGCGCATCGGGACAGGGGGTCTATGGCTACACCTTC. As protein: CASSASGQGVYGYTF.

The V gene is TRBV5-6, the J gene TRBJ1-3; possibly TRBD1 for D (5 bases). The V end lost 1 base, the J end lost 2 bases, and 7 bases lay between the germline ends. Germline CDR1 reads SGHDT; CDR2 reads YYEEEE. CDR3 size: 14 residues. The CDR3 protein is CASSLQGPGNTIYF. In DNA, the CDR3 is TGTGCCAGCAGCTTGCAGGGCCCTGGAAACACCATATATTTT.

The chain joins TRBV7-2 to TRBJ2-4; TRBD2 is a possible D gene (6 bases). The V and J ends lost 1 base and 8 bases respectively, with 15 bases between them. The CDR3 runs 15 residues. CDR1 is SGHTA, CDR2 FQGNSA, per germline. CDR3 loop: CASSLGLSGGDIQYF. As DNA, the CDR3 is TGTGCCAGCAGCTTAGGTCTTAGCGGAGGGGACATTCAGTACTTC.

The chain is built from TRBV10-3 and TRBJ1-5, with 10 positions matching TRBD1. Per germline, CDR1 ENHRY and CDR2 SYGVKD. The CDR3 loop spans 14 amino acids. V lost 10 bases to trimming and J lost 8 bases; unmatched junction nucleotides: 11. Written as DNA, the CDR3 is TGTGCCAGCACGGGACAGGGGAAGCCGGAGCCCCAGCATTTT. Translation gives CASTGQGKPEPQHF.

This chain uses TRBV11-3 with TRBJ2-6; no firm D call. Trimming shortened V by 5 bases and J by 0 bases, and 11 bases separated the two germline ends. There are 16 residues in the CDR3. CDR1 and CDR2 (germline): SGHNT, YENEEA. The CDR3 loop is CASSLQISSGANVLTF. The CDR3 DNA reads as TGTGCCAGCAGCCTCCAGATCAGCTCTGGGGCCAACGTCCTGACTTTC.

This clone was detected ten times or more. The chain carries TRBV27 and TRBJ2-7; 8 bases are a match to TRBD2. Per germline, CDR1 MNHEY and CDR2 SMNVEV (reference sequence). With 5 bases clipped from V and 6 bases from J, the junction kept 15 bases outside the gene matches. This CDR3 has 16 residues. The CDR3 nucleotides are TGTGCCAGCAGTCCATCGGGCGGGGCGGGGGGCCGCGAGCAGTACTTC. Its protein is CASSPSGGAGGREQYF.

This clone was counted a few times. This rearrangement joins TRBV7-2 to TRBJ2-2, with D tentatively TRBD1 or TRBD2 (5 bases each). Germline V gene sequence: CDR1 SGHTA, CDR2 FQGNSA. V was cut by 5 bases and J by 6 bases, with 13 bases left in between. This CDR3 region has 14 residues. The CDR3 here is CASSRDLGSGELFF. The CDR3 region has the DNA TGTGCCAGCAGCCGGGACCTCGGTTCCGGGGAGCTGTTTTTT.

CDR3 protein: CASSSNRGPNYGYTF. The CDR3 DNA is TGTGCCAGCAGCTCGAACAGGGGGCCAAACTATGGCTACACCTTC. The rearrangement links TRBV7-9 to TRBJ1-2; 9 bases align to TRBD1. The V segment lost 4 bases and the J segment 2 bases; nucleotides outside the gene matches: 5. This CDR3 region has 15 residues. The germline gives CDR1 SEHNR, CDR2 FQNEAQ (reference sequence).

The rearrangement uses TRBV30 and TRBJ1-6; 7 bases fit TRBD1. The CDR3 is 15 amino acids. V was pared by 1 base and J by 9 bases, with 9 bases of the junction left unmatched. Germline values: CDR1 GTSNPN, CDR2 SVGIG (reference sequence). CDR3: CAWSGIRGMSSPLHF. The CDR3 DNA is TGTGCCTGGAGTGGGATCAGGGGGATGAGTTCACCCCTCCACTTT.

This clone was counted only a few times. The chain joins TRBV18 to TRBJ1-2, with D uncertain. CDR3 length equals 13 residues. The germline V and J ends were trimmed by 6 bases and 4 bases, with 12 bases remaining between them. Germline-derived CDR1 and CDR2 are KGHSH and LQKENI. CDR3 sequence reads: CASSLDATYGYTF. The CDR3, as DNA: TGTGCCAGCTCCCTCGACGCAACCTATGGCTACACCTTC.

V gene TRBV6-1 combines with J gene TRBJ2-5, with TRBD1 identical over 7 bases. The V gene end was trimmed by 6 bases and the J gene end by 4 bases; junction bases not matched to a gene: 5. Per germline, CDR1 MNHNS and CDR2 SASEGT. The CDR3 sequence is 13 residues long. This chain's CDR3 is CASRRGTAETQYF. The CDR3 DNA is TGTGCCAGCAGAAGAGGGACAGCAGAGACCCAGTACTTC.

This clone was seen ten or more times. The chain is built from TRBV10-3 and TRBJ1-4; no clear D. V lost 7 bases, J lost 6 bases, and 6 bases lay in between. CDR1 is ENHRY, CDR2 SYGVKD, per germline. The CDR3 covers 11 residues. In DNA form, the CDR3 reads TGTGCCATCAAGGAGGATGAAAAACTGTTTTTT. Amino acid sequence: CAIKEDEKLFF.

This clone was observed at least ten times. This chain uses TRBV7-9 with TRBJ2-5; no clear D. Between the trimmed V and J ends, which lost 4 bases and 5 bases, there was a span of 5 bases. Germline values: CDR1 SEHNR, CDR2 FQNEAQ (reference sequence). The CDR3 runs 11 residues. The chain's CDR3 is CASSSYETQYF. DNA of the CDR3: TGTGCCAGCAGCTCTTATGAGACCCAGTACTTC.

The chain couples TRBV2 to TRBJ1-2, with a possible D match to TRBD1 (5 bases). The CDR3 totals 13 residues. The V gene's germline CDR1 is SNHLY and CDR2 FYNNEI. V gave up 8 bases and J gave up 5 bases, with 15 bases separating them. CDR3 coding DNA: TGTGCCAGCTGTAGGGACGGATCATATGGCTACACCTTC. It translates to CASCRDGSYGYTF.

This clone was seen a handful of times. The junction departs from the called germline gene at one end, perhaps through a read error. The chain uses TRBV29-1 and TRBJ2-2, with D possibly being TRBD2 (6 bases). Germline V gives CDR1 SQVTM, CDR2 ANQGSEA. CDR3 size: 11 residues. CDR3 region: CGGTNTGELFF. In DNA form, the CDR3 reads TGTGGAGGGACCAACACCGGGGAGCTGTTTTTT.